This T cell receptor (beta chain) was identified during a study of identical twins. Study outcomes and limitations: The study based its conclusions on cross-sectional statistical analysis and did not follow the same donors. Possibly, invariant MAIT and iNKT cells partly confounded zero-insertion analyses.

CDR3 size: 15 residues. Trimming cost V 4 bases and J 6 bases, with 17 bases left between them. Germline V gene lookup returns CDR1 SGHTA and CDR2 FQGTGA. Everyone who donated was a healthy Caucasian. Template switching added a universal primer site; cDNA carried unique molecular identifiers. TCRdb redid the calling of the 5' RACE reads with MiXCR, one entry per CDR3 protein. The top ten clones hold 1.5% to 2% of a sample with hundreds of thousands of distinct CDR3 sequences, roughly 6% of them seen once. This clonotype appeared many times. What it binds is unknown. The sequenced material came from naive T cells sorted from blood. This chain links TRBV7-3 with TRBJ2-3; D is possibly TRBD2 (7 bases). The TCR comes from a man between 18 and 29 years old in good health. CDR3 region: CASSWGLSGADTQYF. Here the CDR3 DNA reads TGTGCCAGCAGCTGGGGACTATCAGGGGCCGATACGCAGTATTTT.